Shown below are 3 T cell receptor beta chains from a single sample sequenced in a study of blood T cell repertoires in COVID-19 (dated by TCRdb to about 2020). Library preparation employed the immunoSEQ multiplex PCR assay. TCRdb limited this immuneACCESS table to in-frame rearrangements with V and J called. A share of clones is missing; checked studies link under half to unresolved V genes, and the rest is unexplained. The sample records under 200,000 clones, 88% of which are singletons. In total, the top ten clones hold under 30% of the sample. Material: peripheral blood. The receptors shown here come from a man in his fifties or sixties with acute or convalescent COVID-19.

J is TRBJ1-2 and V is TRBV24-1; D might be TRBD1 (5 bases). Germline values: CDR1 KGHDR, CDR2 SFDVKD. The CDR3 runs 14 residues. V dropped 4 bases and J dropped 8 bases, with 16 bases sitting between them. The DNA of the CDR3 is TGTGCCACCAGTGAATCTCCTGCGCGGGGGGGCTACACCTTC. This sequence encodes CATSESPARGGYTF.

V is TRBV2 and J is TRBJ1-6; D is unclear. Trimming left V 7 bases short and J 7 bases short, with 11 bases between. Germline V gene lookup returns CDR1 SNHLY and CDR2 FYNNEI. The CDR3 sequence is 13 residues long. In DNA, the CDR3 is TGTGCCAGCAATGGCCTTCTCAATTCACCCCTCCACTTT. Its translation: CASNGLLNSPLHF.

The chain's CDR3 is CASSQDWGTSGSNEQFF. In nucleotides, the CDR3 is TGCGCCAGCAGCCAAGATTGGGGGACTAGCGGGAGTAATGAGCAGTTCTTC. The chain uses TRBV4-1 and TRBJ2-1; TRBD2 aligns across 14 bases. Germline-derived CDR1 and CDR2 are MGHRA and YSYEKL. The length of the CDR3 is 17 residues. V was pared by 0 bases and J by 7 bases, with 5 bases of the junction left unmatched.